The 2 T cell receptor beta chains reported below all come from one sample, sequenced in a study of shared clonotypes between healthy human individuals. CD45RO-negative, CCR7-positively selected cells formed the naive CD8 fraction, excluding terminally differentiated effector memory CD45RA+ cells. Libraries were prepared by immunoSEQ multiplex PCR; TCRdb keeps only in-frame clonotypes and omits some of them. Here the sample spans nearly 600,000 clones, around 95% being singletons. Sequencing was carried out using naive CD8+ T cells sorted from blood. The receptors originated from a woman in her twenties or thirties in good health.

V usage is TRBV28 and J usage is TRBJ1-5; D uncertain. Germline loops: CDR1 MDHEN, CDR2 SYDVKM. V gave up 3 bases and J gave up 7 bases, with 13 bases separating them. The CDR3 loop spans 14 amino acids. The CDR3 spells CASSLVRAGQPQHF. The CDR3 nucleotides read TGTGCCAGCAGTTTGGTCCGGGCCGGGCAGCCCCAGCATTTT.

A note on this clone: This is likely a read error, given that the CDR3 carries no conserved phenylalanine or tryptophan at its end. No DNA is shown, since the ends of the CDR3 on it are uncertain; the CDR3 is the one TCRdb lists. The chain links TRBV5-4 to TRBJ1-2. The CDR3 is 12 residues long, counting both termini. Germline values: CDR1 SGHNT, CDR2 YYREEE (reference sequence). CDR3 amino acids: CASSFEGTVLWL.